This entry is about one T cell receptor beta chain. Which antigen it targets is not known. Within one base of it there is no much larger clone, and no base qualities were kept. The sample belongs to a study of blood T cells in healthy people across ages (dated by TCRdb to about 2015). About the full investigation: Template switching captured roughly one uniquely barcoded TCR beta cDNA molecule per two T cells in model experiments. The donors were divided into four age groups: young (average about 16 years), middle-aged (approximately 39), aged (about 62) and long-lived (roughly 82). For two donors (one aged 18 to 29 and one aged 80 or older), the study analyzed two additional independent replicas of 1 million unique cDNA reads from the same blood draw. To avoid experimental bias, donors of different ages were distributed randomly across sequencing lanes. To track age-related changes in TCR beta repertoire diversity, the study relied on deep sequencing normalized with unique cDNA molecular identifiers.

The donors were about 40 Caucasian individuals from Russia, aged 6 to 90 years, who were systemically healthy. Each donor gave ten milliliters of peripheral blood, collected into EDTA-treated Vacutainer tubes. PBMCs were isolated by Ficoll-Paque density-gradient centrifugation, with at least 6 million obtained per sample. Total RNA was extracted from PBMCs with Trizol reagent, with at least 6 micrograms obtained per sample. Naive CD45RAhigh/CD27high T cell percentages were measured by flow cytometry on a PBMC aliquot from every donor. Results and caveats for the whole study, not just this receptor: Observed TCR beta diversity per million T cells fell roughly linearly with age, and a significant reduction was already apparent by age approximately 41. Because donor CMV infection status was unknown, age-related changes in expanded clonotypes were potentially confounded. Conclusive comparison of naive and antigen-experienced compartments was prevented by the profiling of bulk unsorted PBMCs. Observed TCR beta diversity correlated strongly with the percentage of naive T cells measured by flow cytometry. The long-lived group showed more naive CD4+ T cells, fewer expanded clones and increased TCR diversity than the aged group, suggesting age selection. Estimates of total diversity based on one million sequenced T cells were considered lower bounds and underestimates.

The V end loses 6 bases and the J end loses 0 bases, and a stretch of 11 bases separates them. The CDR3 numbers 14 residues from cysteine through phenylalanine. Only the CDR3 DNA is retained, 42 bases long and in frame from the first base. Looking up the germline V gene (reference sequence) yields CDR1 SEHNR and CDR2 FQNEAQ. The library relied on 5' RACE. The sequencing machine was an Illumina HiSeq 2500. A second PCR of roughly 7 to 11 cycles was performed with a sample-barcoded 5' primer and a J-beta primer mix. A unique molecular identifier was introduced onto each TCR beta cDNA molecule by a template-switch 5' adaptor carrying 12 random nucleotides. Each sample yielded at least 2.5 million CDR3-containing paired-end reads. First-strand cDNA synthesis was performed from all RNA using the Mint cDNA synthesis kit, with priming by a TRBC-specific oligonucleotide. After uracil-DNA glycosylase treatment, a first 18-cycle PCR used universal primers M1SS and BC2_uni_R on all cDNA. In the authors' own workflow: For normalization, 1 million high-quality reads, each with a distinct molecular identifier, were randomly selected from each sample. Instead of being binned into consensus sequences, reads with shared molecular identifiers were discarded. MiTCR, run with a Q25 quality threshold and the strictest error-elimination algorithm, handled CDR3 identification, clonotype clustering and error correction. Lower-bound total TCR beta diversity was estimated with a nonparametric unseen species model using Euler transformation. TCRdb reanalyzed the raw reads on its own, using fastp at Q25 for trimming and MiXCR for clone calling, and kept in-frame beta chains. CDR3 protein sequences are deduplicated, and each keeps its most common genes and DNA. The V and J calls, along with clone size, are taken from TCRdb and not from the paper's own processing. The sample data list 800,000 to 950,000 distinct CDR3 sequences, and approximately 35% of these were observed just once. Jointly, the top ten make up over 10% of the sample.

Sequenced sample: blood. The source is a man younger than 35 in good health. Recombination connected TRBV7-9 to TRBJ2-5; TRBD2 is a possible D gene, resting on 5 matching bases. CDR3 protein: CASRLPGNQETQYF. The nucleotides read TGTGCCAGCAGACTACCGGGAAACCAAGAGACCCAGTACTTC.